This T cell receptor (beta chain) was sequenced for a study of beta chain features in type 1 diabetes. Across the study: Comparable age, gender and cell yields were observed in patients relative to healthy donors.

The isolated RNA, all of it, was reverse transcribed, so expressed TCRB transcripts were what got sequenced. Profiling relied on immunoSEQ multiplex PCR, and the TCRdb table lists in-frame clones only, not all of them. The sample lists about 330,000 clones, 9.5% to 11% occurring once. Study-level points and caveats: In comparison with healthy donors, patients had naive, central memory and Treg TCRB repertoires that appeared more similar.

As for this clone: As yet, its antigen is unknown. At the DNA level, this CDR3 is encoded by other sequences in the same sample as well.

The source material was naive CD4+ T cells from blood. The sequence derives from a woman aged 30 to 39 in good health.

The CDR3 sequence: CASSPSSTDTQYF. Here the CDR3 DNA reads TGTGCCAGCTCACCGAGTAGCACAGATACGCAGTATTTT. This chain joins TRBV18 and TRBJ2-3; D remains ambiguous. CDR1 and CDR2 from the germline V gene are KGHSH and LQKENI. The CDR3 runs 13 residues. The germline V and J ends were trimmed by 3 bases and 0 bases, with 4 bases remaining between them.